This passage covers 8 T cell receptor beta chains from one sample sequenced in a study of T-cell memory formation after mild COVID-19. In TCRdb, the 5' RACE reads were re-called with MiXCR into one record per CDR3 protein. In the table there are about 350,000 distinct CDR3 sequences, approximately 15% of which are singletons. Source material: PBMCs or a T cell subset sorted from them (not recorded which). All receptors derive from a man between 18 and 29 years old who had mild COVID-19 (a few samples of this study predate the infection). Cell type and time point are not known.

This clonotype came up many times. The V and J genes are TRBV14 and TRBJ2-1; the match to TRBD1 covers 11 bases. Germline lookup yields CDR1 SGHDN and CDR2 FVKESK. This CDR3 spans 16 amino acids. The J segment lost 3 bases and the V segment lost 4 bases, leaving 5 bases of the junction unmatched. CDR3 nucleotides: TGTGCCAGCAGCCTCCGGACAGGGGGCTTCTACAATGAGCAGTTCTTC. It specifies CASSLRTGGFYNEQFF.

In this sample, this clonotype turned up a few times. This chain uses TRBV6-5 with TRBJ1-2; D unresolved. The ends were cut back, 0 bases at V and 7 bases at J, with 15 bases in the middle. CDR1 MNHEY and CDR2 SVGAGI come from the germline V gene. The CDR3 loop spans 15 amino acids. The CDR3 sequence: CASSYSTGWAGGYTF. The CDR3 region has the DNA TGTGCCAGCAGTTACTCTACTGGATGGGCGGGTGGCTACACCTTC.

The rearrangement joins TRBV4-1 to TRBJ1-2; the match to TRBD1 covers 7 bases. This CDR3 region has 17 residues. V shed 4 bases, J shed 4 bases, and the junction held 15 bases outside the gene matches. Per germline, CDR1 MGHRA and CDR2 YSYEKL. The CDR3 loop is CASSRGSGTELFYGYTF. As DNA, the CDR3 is TGCGCCAGCAGCCGAGGGAGTGGGACAGAGTTGTTCTATGGCTACACCTTC.

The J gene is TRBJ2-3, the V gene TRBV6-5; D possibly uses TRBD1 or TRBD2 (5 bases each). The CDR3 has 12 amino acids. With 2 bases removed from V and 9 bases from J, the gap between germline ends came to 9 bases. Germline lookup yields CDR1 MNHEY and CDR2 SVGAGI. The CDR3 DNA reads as TGTGCCAGCAGTTACGGGGGAAGGACGCAGTATTTT. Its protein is CASSYGGRTQYF.

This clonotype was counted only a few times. CDR3 nucleotides: TGCAGTGCCCTACGGGGGGACAGCAATCAGCCCCAGCATTTT. Translated: CSALRGDSNQPQHF. The chain is built from TRBV20-1 and TRBJ1-5; possible D gene TRBD1, 5 bases. Germline loops: CDR1 DFQATT, CDR2 SNEGSKA (reference sequence). CDR3 length: 14 residues. The V end was cut by 6 bases, the J end by 1 base, with 13 bases between.

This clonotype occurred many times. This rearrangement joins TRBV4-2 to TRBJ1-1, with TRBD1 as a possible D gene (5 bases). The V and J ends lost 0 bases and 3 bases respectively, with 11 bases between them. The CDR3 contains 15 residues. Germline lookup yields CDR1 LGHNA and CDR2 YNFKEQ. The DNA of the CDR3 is TGTGCCAGCAGCCAAGATGGCGGGGGGGACACTGAAGCTTTCTTT. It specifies CASSQDGGGDTEAFF.

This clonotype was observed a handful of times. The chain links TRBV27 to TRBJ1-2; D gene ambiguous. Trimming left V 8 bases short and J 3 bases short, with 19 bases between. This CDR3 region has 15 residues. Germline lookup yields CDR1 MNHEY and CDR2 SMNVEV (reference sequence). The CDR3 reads CASRWAAEGDYGYTF. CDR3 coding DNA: TGTGCCAGCCGTTGGGCGGCTGAGGGTGACTATGGCTACACCTTC.

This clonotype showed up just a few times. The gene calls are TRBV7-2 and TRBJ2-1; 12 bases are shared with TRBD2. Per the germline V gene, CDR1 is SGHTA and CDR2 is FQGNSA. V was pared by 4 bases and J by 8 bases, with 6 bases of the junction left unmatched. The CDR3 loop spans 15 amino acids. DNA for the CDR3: TGTGCCAGCAGCTCCCTAGCGGGAGGGAGCTATGAGCAGTTCTTC. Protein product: CASSSLAGGSYEQFF.